These 6 T cell receptor beta chains were sequenced from one sample in a study of graft-versus-host responses after intestinal transplantation. Profiled with immunoSEQ multiplex PCR; TCRdb holds only in-frame clones, not every one. The table includes roughly 50,000 clones, about 89% detected once. The source was PBMCs, collected 662 days after intestinal transplant. The receptors originated from a human patient who received an intestinal transplant, so some T cells may come from the graft donor.

CDR3 residues: CASNRQSGVSTDTQYF. The CDR3, as DNA: TGCGCCAGCAATAGACAATCTGGGGTTAGCACAGATACGCAGTATTTT. The chain combines TRBV5-1 with TRBJ2-3; D gene ambiguous. Trimming removed 6 bases from V and 0 bases from J, with 17 bases in between. The CDR3 is 16 residues long. Looked up from germline, CDR1 is SGHRS and CDR2 is YFSETQ.

This clone was recorded once. The J gene is TRBJ1-2, the V gene TRBV19; the D gene is possibly TRBD1 (6 bases). V was shortened by 6 bases and J by 7 bases, with 15 bases between the two germline ends. Germline CDR1 and CDR2: LNHDA and SQIVND (reference sequence). The length of the CDR3 is 13 residues. In nucleotides, the CDR3 is TGTGCCAGTAGATCCCGACAGGCTTCTGGCTACACCTTC. Encoded protein: CASRSRQASGYTF.

This chain uses TRBV20-1 with TRBJ1-1, with D unclear. This CDR3 has 10 amino acids. Trimming shortened V by 1 base and J by 6 bases, and 3 bases separated the two germline ends. Germline V gene sequence: CDR1 DFQATT, CDR2 SNEGSKA (reference sequence). CDR3 loop: CSARGPEAFF. The CDR3, as DNA: TGCAGTGCTAGAGGGCCTGAAGCTTTCTTT.

The V and J genes are TRBV4-2 and TRBJ2-3; 7 nucleotides line up with TRBD2. The CDR3 runs 18 residues. Germline V gives CDR1 LGHNA, CDR2 YNFKEQ. V dropped 3 bases and J dropped 5; count of bases not matched to a gene: 17. The CDR3 DNA reads TGTGCCAGCAGCCACGGGGGGACGACACAAGGTGCCAGAGATACGCAGTATTTT. Translating it yields CASSHGGTTQGARDTQYF.

This chain links TRBV10-1 with TRBJ2-1; TRBD2 matches 7 bases. V trimming: 2 bases; J trimming: 2 bases; junction bases outside the gene matches: 3. This CDR3 region has 15 residues. Germline CDR1 reads WNHNN; CDR2 reads SYGVQD (reference sequence). CDR3 sequence: CASSEVGGTYNEQFF. The CDR3 DNA follows: TGCGCCAGCAGTGAGGTCGGGGGGACCTACAATGAGCAGTTCTTC.

The chain employs TRBV21-1 and TRBJ2-7; the tabulated D call, TRBD2, remains unverified against the DNA. TRBV21-1 represents a pseudogene. The CDR3 contains 14 residues. The chain's CDR3 is CASSKDAQAYEQYF. The DNA of the CDR3 is TGTGCCAGCAGCAAAGATGCCCAAGCTTACGAGCAGTACTTC.